This passage covers 31 T cell receptor beta chains from one sample sequenced in a study of blood T cell repertoires in COVID-19. The repertoire was sequenced with immunoSEQ multiplex PCR; TCRdb's copy has only in-frame clones and lacks some. The sample contains about 330,000 clones, approximately 88% of which appear only once. Source material: PBMCs or T cells enriched from blood (not recorded which). The receptors stem from a man aged 25 to 45 who had recovered from COVID-19.

The V and J genes are TRBV27 and TRBJ2-3; possibly TRBD2 for D (6 bases). The V end lost 3 bases, the J end lost 1 base, and 8 bases lay between the germline ends. The CDR3 consists of 14 residues. Germline CDR1 and CDR2: MNHEY and SMNVEV (reference sequence). CDR3 sequence: CASSLGLGTDTQYF. CDR3 nucleotide sequence: TGTGCCAGCAGTTTGGGACTCGGCACAGATACGCAGTATTTT.

The rearrangement uses TRBV2 and TRBJ2-1; possible D gene TRBD1, 5 bases. Germline V gives CDR1 SNHLY, CDR2 FYNNEI. The CDR3 covers 14 residues. The V end lost 6 bases, the J end lost 2 bases, and 11 bases lay between the germline ends. The CDR3 loop reads CASRRGFAYNEQFF. CDR3 coding DNA: TGTGCCAGCAGAAGGGGTTTCGCCTACAATGAGCAGTTCTTC. The variable domain in full, completed from reference TRBV2 and TRBJ2-1, reads EPEVTQTPSHQVTQMGQEVILRCVPISNHLYFYWYRQILGQKVEFLVSFYNNEISEKSEIFDDQFSVERPDGSNFTLKIRSTKLEDSAMYFCASRRGFAYNEQFFGPGTRLTVL.

The DNA of the CDR3 is TGTGCCAGCTCCCCGATCGCGGGACAGGGGATTTCCTACGAGCAGTACTTC. It yields the protein CASSPIAGQGISYEQYF. The gene calls are TRBV27 and TRBJ2-7, with 10 bases identical to TRBD1. CDR3 length: 17 residues. Germline V gene data show CDR1 as MNHEY and CDR2 as SMNVEV (reference sequence). V was pared by 8 bases and J by 1 base, with 14 bases of the junction left unmatched.

The gene calls are TRBV3-1 (or the pseudogene TRBV3-2) and TRBJ2-7; 9 bases match TRBD1. J was trimmed by 6 bases and V by 4 bases; bases with no gene match: 7. This CDR3 contains 14 residues. The germline V gene has CDR1 LGHDT and CDR2 YNNKEL (reference sequence). For the CDR3, the DNA is TGTGCCAGCAGCCTCGCCGGGACAGGGATCGAGCAGTACTTC. This codes for CASSLAGTGIEQYF.

V gene TRBV29-1 combines with J gene TRBJ2-7; 7 nucleotides line up with TRBD1. Trimming cost V 7 bases and J 3 bases; bases outside gene matches: 9. The CDR3 extends over 13 amino acids. Germline CDR1 and CDR2: SQVTM and ANQGSEA. The CDR3 region has the DNA TGCAGCGCCGAACCCGACAGGGTCTACGAGCAGTACTTC. The encoded protein is CSAEPDRVYEQYF.

V is TRBV9 and J is TRBJ1-2; D gene unclear. V lost 4 bases to trimming and J lost 4 bases, with 11 bases between them. The CDR3 contains 13 residues. Germline assignment: CDR1 SGDLS and CDR2 YYNGEE. CDR3 sequence reads: CASSPPAGYGYTF. CDR3 nucleotides: TGTGCCAGCAGCCCCCCAGCGGGCTATGGCTACACCTTC.

The chain combines TRBV5-1 with TRBJ1-1; weak D call: TRBD1 (5 bases). V lost 2 bases and J lost 1, with 18 bases in between. Germline V CDR1 and CDR2: SGHRS, YFSETQ. CDR3 length equals 17 residues. The CDR3 DNA sequence: TGCGCCAGCAGCTTAACAGGTCCATCTTGGGGGAACACTGAAGCTTTCTTT. It specifies CASSLTGPSWGNTEAFF.

This sequence joins TRBV9 and TRBJ1-2; D call uncertain. The germline V gene encodes CDR1 SGDLS and CDR2 YYNGEE. This CDR3 has 14 amino acids. Trimming took off 0 bases at V and 1 base at J, with 7 bases between the two ends. This CDR3 reads CASSVDQINYGYTF. DNA of the CDR3: TGTGCCAGCAGCGTAGACCAGATTAACTATGGCTACACCTTC.

This clone showed up just once. The gene calls are TRBV3-1 (or the pseudogene TRBV3-2) and TRBJ2-5, with a possible D match to TRBD1 (6 bases). This CDR3 has 16 amino acids. Germline-derived CDR1 and CDR2 are LGHDT and YNNKEL (reference sequence). V lost 1 base and J 5 bases, leaving 17 bases between the germline ends. CDR3 protein: CASSQAGHRAGETQYF. CDR3 in DNA: TGTGCCAGCAGCCAAGCCGGCCACAGGGCAGGGGAGACCCAGTACTTC.

The chain carries TRBV6-5 and TRBJ1-1; TRBD1 is a possible D gene (6 bases). Germline assignment: CDR1 MNHEY and CDR2 SVGAGI. The germline V and J ends were trimmed by 0 bases and 0 bases, with 8 bases remaining between them. This CDR3 has 15 residues. CDR3 sequence reads: CASSYSGAMNTEAFF. Written as DNA, the CDR3 is TGTGCCAGCAGTTACTCGGGGGCCATGAACACTGAAGCTTTCTTT.

This clone was picked up a small number of times. The rearrangement links TRBV7-9 to TRBJ2-7; D might be TRBD1 (5 bases). From germline, CDR1 is SEHNR and CDR2 FQNEAQ (reference sequence). With 1 base removed from V and 4 bases from J, the gap between germline ends came to 11 bases. The CDR3 loop spans 14 amino acids. CDR3 residues: CASSLETVYYEQYF. Here the CDR3 DNA reads TGTGCCAGCAGCTTAGAGACAGTCTATTACGAGCAGTACTTC.

This chain links TRBV19 with TRBJ2-7; D possibly corresponds to TRBD1 (6 bases). V was clipped by 3 bases and J by 5 bases, with 11 bases between them. The CDR3 has 13 residues. Germline V gives CDR1 LNHDA, CDR2 SQIVND (reference sequence). In nucleotides, the CDR3 is TGTGCCAGTAGTATCGTTACAGGGCACGAGCAGTACTTC. Its protein product is CASSIVTGHEQYF.

The genes are TRBV10-1 and TRBJ2-2; no reliable D call. Germline-derived CDR1 and CDR2 are WNHNN and SYGVQD (reference sequence). V dropped 3 bases and J dropped 0 bases, with 11 bases sitting between them. The CDR3 spans 16 residues. CDR3 sequence reads: CASSDTWQANTGELFF. In DNA, the CDR3 is TGCGCCAGCAGTGACACATGGCAGGCGAACACCGGGGAGCTGTTTTTT.

A single count supports this clone. The rearrangement links TRBV10-2 to TRBJ2-3; 11 bases are a match to TRBD2. This CDR3 is built from 15 residues. Germline V gene lookup returns CDR1 WSHSY and CDR2 SAAADI. V gave up 5 bases and J gave up 6 bases; unmatched junction bases: 7. CDR3 nucleotide sequence: TGCGCCAGCAGTTTTAGCGGGGGGGCAGGGGATACGCAGTATTTT. Encoded protein: CASSFSGGAGDTQYF.

V is TRBV5-6 and J is TRBJ2-7, with D maybe TRBD1 (5 bases). This CDR3 region has 12 residues. V was cut by 3 bases and J by 3 bases, with 7 bases left in between. Germline CDR1 reads SGHDT; CDR2 reads YYEEEE. The CDR3 here is CASSYDSYEQYF. The CDR3 DNA follows: TGTGCCAGCAGCTACGACAGCTACGAGCAGTACTTC. The full variable domain, completed using reference TRBV5-6 and TRBJ2-7, is DAGVTQSPTHLIKTRGQQVTLRCSPKSGHDTVSWYQQALGQGPQFIFQYYEEEERQRGNFPDRFSGHQFPNYSSELNVNALLLGDSALYLCASSYDSYEQYFGPGTRLTVT.

This sequence joins TRBV28 and TRBJ1-2, with D maybe TRBD1 (6 bases). The germline V gene has CDR1 MDHEN and CDR2 SYDVKM. The germline V and J ends were trimmed by 7 bases and 4 bases, with 10 bases remaining between them. CDR3 size: 12 residues. CDR3: CASMLGAYGYTF. The CDR3 nucleotides are TGTGCCAGCATGTTGGGGGCCTATGGCTACACCTTC.

The count of this clone is one. Other DNA sequences in this specimen translate into the identical CDR3. The CDR3 loop is CASSTGTYEQYF. In nucleotides, the CDR3 is TGTGCCAGCAGTACGGGAACCTACGAGCAGTACTTC. V gene TRBV12-3 or TRBV12-4 combines with J gene TRBJ2-7, with a possible D match to TRBD2 (5 bases). The length of the CDR3 is 12 residues. Trimming cost V 5 bases and J 2 bases, with 7 bases left between them.

The gene calls are TRBV3-1 (or the pseudogene TRBV3-2) and TRBJ1-2; D is possibly TRBD1 (5 bases). Germline assignment: CDR1 LGHDT and CDR2 YNNKEL (reference sequence). This CDR3 region has 11 residues. Trimming removed 5 bases from V and 4 bases from J, with 5 bases in between. CDR3 loop: CASSGAYGYTF. Here the CDR3 DNA reads TGTGCCAGCAGCGGGGCCTATGGCTACACCTTC.

The table lists this clone with a count of one. The chain employs TRBV28 and TRBJ2-3; TRBD2 matches 8 bases. Per germline, CDR1 MDHEN and CDR2 SYDVKM. CDR3 length: 15 residues. The ends lost 10 bases at V and 2 bases at J; junction bases unmatched: 11. CDR3 residues: CATRRGGRDTDTQYF. Written as DNA, the CDR3 is TGTGCCACTCGCCGGGGGGGGCGAGACACAGATACGCAGTATTTT.

This chain joins TRBV19 and TRBJ2-7, with D possibly TRBD1 on 6 matching bases. The CDR3 has 14 residues. Trimming pared 10 bases from V and 4 bases from J, leaving 20 bases between. Germline values: CDR1 LNHDA, CDR2 SQIVND (reference sequence). CDR3 nucleotides: TGTGCCACCTCGCTCTCCAGGGGATATTACGAGCAGTACTTC. Translated: CATSLSRGYYEQYF.

The J gene is TRBJ1-6, the V gene TRBV11-2; D remains unclear. Germline-derived CDR1 and CDR2 are SGHAT and FQNNGV. Trimming took 5 bases from V and 7 from J, leaving 15 bases between them. CDR3 length equals 15 residues. The CDR3 spells CASSPIAGYNSPLHF. The CDR3 region has the DNA TGTGCCAGCAGCCCAATCGCGGGGTACAATTCACCCCTCCACTTT. Full variable domain (remainder filled in from reference TRBV11-2 and TRBJ1-6): EAGVAQSPRYKIIEKRQSVAFWCNPISGHATLYWYQQILGQGPKLLIQFQNNGVVDDSQLPKDRFSAERLKGVDSTLKIQPAKLEDSAVYLCASSPIAGYNSPLHFGNGTRLTVT.

V usage is TRBV5-8 and J usage is TRBJ2-7, with D maybe TRBD1 (5 bases). Germline V gives CDR1 SGHTS, CDR2 YDEGEE. The CDR3 totals 13 residues. Trimming removed 6 bases at V and 4 bases at J, with 14 bases between. In DNA form, the CDR3 reads TGTGCCAGCACCCGACAGAGACTTTACGAGCAGTACTTC. Translated, it gives CASTRQRLYEQYF. The variable domain in full, with the rest retrieved from reference TRBV5-8 and TRBJ2-7, is EAGVTQSPTHLIKTRGQQATLRCSPISGHTSVYWYQQALGLGLQFLLWYDEGEERNRGNFPPRFSGRQFPNYSSELNVNALELEDSALYLCASTRQRLYEQYFGPGTRLTVT.

This clone was found once. This sample includes further DNA sequences coding for the same CDR3. The V and J genes are TRBV15 and TRBJ1-2; unclear D gene. The CDR3 is 13 amino acids. The V end was cut by 0 bases, the J end by 1 base, with 3 bases between. The V gene's germline CDR1 is LNHNV and CDR2 YYDKDF (reference sequence). The CDR3 region is CATSRDRNYGYTF. The CDR3 bases are TGTGCCACCAGCAGAGATCGTAACTATGGCTACACCTTC.

The chain links TRBV14 to TRBJ2-3; TRBD2 is a possible D gene (5 bases). V shed 4 bases and J shed 2 bases, with 22 bases lying between them. CDR3 size: 18 residues. Germline lookup yields CDR1 SGHDN and CDR2 FVKESK. Here the CDR3 reads CASSRNVRALQPTDTQYF. The CDR3 DNA sequence: TGTGCCAGCAGCCGGAATGTGAGGGCCCTGCAACCCACAGATACGCAGTATTTT.

The sample holds one count of this clone. The chain carries TRBV14 and TRBJ2-4, with D possibly being TRBD2 (5 bases). V lost 6 bases and J 6 bases, leaving 9 bases between the germline ends. The germline V gene encodes CDR1 SGHDN and CDR2 FVKESK. The CDR3 spans 12 residues. In DNA, the CDR3 is TGTGCCAGCAGTTTCGAGGGAAACATTCAGTACTTC. Residues: CASSFEGNIQYF.

J is TRBJ1-2 and V is TRBV2; D is uncertain. The CDR3 spans 13 residues. Trimming shortened V by 5 bases and J by 6 bases, and 13 bases separated the two germline ends. Germline CDR1 is SNHLY and CDR2 is FYNNEI. CDR3 nucleotides: TGTGCCAGCAGTATGAGGATGTCGGATGGCTACACCTTC. It translates to CASSMRMSDGYTF.

The chain is built from TRBV27 and TRBJ2-7, with D perhaps matching TRBD1 (6 bases). The CDR3 consists of 13 residues. Trimming shortened V by 0 bases and J by 6 bases, and 9 bases separated the two germline ends. CDR1 and CDR2 from the germline V gene are MNHEY and SMNVEV (reference sequence). In DNA, the CDR3 is TGTGCCAGCAGTTTATCTAGAGGGGGCGAGCAGTACTTC. Amino acid sequence: CASSLSRGGEQYF.

This chain connects TRBV2 to TRBJ1-2; 7 bases align to TRBD1. The CDR3 length is 15 residues. CDR1 is SNHLY and CDR2 is FYNNEI in the germline V gene. With 1 base clipped from V and 7 bases from J, the junction kept 9 bases outside the gene matches. The CDR3 DNA reads TGTGCCAGCAGTGAAGGGGGCAGGGGGACTTCTGGCTACACCTTC. Its translation is CASSEGGRGTSGYTF.

The gene calls are TRBV19 and TRBJ1-5; TRBD1 aligns across 9 bases. With V trimmed by 6 bases and J by 6 bases, 9 bases remained unmatched. CDR1 is LNHDA and CDR2 is SQIVND in the germline V gene (reference sequence). The CDR3 is made up of 15 amino acids. CDR3 sequence: CASRPPGQGRQPQHF. CDR3 nucleotides: TGTGCCAGTAGACCTCCGGGACAGGGTCGTCAGCCCCAGCATTTT.

CDR3 protein: CASSPDSYNEQFF. The DNA of the CDR3 is TGTGCCAGCAGCCCGGACAGCTACAATGAGCAGTTCTTC. This sequence joins TRBV6-5 and TRBJ2-1; a weak D match, TRBD1 (6 bases). This CDR3 is 13 amino acids long. V lost 6 bases, J lost 3 bases, and 9 bases lay in between. The germline V gene has CDR1 MNHEY and CDR2 SVGAGI.

The V gene is TRBV2, the J gene TRBJ1-5; possibly TRBD1 for D (5 bases). CDR1 and CDR2 (germline): SNHLY, FYNNEI. The CDR3 covers 14 residues. V lost 6 bases and J 9 bases, leaving 18 bases between the germline ends. The CDR3 sequence: CASSAPGVAGPQHF. In nucleotides, the CDR3 is TGTGCCAGCAGCGCTCCGGGGGTGGCAGGGCCCCAGCATTTT.